This passage covers 6 T cell receptor beta chains from one sample sequenced in a study of regulatory T cells in long-lasting Graves disease. CDR3 regions were amplified by Arm-PCR using iRepertoire HTBI primers to build TCR beta libraries. TCRdb called the multiplex PCR reads again in MiXCR, with one record for every CDR3 protein. The table records around 430,000 distinct CDR3 sequences, roughly 23% of them present only once. Time point specified: persistent/refractory GD, antithyroid drugs over 5 years with positive TRAb. The TCR library was made from RNA that had been extracted from PBMCs in TRIzol. The sequences come from peripheral blood mononuclear cells (PBMCs), collected when the disease was refractory, from a patient treated with antithyroid drugs. These receptor sequences come from a female donor with Graves disease.

The sample holds a few counts of this clonotype. This may be a read error: a much more frequent sequence differs by one nucleotide. The chain joins TRBV12-3 or TRBV12-4 to TRBJ1-5, with D possibly matching TRBD1 (5 bases). V lost 8 bases, J lost 7 bases, and 15 bases lay in between. This CDR3 spans 13 amino acids. DNA of the CDR3: TGTGCCAGCGGGATGGGGGTGTTCCAGCCCCAGCATTTT. This translates into CASGMGVFQPQHF.

This clonotype was seen more than once but under ten times. The J gene is TRBJ1-4, the V gene TRBV19; D uncertain. Germline CDR1 is LNHDA and CDR2 is SQIVND (reference sequence). CDR3 length equals 15 residues. Trimming left V 4 bases short and J 8 bases short, with 17 bases between. CDR3 sequence: CASSKDRAANEKLFF. In DNA form, the CDR3 reads TGTGCCAGTAGTAAAGACCGGGCTGCCAACGAAAAACTGTTTTTT.

This clonotype was detected ten times or more. The J gene is TRBJ1-1, the V gene TRBV6-1; D gene unclear. V lost 8 bases and J 1 base, leaving 11 bases between the germline ends. This CDR3 is built from 13 residues. The germline V gene has CDR1 MNHNS and CDR2 SASEGT. This CDR3 reads CASGSPRNTEAFF. The CDR3 DNA follows: TGTGCCAGCGGATCCCCTAGGAACACTGAAGCTTTCTTT.

This clonotype showed up many times. The CDR3 DNA reads as TGTGCCAGCAGCCGGGACAGGGCTTACGAGCAGTACTTC. Protein: CASSRDRAYEQYF. V gene TRBV2 combines with J gene TRBJ2-7; TRBD1 matches 9 bases. CDR3 length: 13 amino acids. V was pared by 6 bases and J by 4 bases, with 4 bases of the junction left unmatched. Germline assignment: CDR1 SNHLY and CDR2 FYNNEI.

The V and J genes are TRBV9 and TRBJ2-3; 7 bases align to TRBD1. The V gene end was trimmed by 4 bases and the J gene end by 2 bases; junction bases not matched to a gene: 4. Germline CDR1 reads SGDLS; CDR2 reads YYNGEE. CDR3 length: 14 residues. This chain's CDR3 is CASSPGTATDTQYF. The CDR3 region has the DNA TGTGCCAGCAGCCCAGGGACAGCCACAGATACGCAGTATTTT.

This clonotype has ten or more counts. The chain uses TRBV20-1 and TRBJ2-5; no definite D call. The CDR3 spans 12 residues. V lost 0 bases and J 3 bases, leaving 5 bases between the germline ends. CDR1 is DFQATT and CDR2 is SNEGSKA in the germline V gene (reference sequence). The CDR3 coding sequence is TGCAGTGCTAGAGACCCCAAAGAGACCCAGTACTTC. Translation gives CSARDPKETQYF.